This T cell receptor (beta chain) was found in a study of identical twins. TCRdb re-derived calls from the 5' RACE reads in MiXCR, one entry per CDR3 protein. Of hundreds of thousands of distinct CDR3 sequences in the sample, around 20% were seen once. This CDR3 has 11 amino acids. CDR1 is MNHEY and CDR2 is SVGAGI in the germline V gene. V lost 9 bases to trimming and J lost 7 bases, with 12 bases between them. The sample also formed part of further work on T cells expressing NK-cell markers. From that report: Eight donors were sequenced, of whom seven were HCMV-seropositive, while the remaining one was HCMV-seronegative. The sorts in several experiments were restricted to alpha-beta TCR T cells by an anti-gamma-delta TCR antibody. These clonotypes, the leaders elsewhere, also led the CD3+CD56-NKG2C+ fraction in four donors.

The origin of this receptor is a woman in her late teens or twenties in good health. The rearrangement uses TRBV6-5 and TRBJ1-1; no definite D call. The sequenced material came from PBMCs. The CDR3 nucleotides are TGTGCCAGAGAAGGGCAGCTTGAAGCTTTCTTT. Translation gives CAREGQLEAFF.